Described below is a single TCR beta chain sequence and its context. This entry is derived from a study of blood T cell repertoires in COVID-19. The wider study: PBMCs, B-cell-depleted T cells, or T cells provided the cDNA or gDNA that made up the material.

Authors' data handling: Reference gene primer amplification in the assay estimated nucleated cell counts. This table comes from immunoSEQ multiplex PCR, and its TCRdb copy is limited to in-frame clones, with some not included. That table is the source of V, J and clone size, and D and trimming were worked out from the DNA. The table records a few hundred thousand clones, roughly 86% of them present only once. Germline V gives CDR1 MNHEY, CDR2 SVGEGT. Losses at the gene ends were 5 bases for V and 3 bases for J; bases not matched to a gene: 7. CDR3 length: 15 residues. The chain combines TRBV6-2 or TRBV6-3 with TRBJ1-1, with 9 bases aligning to TRBD1. Sequencing input: peripheral blood. The source is a man aged 80 or over with acute or convalescent COVID-19. The DNA of the CDR3 is TGTGCCAGCAGTCCCGGGACAGGGATAGACACTGAAGCTTTCTTT. It codes for CASSPGTGIDTEAFF.